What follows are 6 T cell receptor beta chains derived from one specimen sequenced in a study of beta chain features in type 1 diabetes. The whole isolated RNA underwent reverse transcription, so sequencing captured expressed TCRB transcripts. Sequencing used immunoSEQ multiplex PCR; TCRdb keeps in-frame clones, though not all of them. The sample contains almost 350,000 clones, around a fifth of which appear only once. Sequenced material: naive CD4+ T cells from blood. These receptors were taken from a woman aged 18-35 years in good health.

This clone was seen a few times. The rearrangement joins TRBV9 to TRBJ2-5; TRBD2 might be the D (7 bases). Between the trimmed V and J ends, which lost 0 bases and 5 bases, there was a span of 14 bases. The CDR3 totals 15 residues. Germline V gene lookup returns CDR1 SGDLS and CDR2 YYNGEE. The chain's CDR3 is CASSVEGGGLETQYF. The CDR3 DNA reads TGTGCCAGCAGCGTAGAGGGCGGGGGCCTGGAGACCCAGTACTTC.

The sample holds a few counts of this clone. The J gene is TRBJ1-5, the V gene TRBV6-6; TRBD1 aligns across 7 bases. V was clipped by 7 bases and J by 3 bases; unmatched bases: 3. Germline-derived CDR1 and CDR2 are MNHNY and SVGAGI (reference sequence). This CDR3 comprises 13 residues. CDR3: CASTTGVNQPQHF. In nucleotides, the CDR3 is TGTGCCAGCACCACAGGGGTCAATCAGCCCCAGCATTTT.

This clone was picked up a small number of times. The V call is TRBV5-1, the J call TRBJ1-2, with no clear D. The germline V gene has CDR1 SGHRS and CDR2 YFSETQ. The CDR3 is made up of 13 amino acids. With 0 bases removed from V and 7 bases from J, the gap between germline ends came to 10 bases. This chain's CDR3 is CASSLASRSGYTF. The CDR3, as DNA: TGCGCCAGCAGCTTGGCCTCCCGCAGTGGCTACACCTTC.

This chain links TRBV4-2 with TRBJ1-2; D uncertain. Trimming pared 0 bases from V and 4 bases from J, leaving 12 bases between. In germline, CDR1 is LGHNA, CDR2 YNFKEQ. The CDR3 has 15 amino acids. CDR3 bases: TGTGCCAGCAGCCAAGATAGCAACACCCCCTATGGCTACACCTTC. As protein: CASSQDSNTPYGYTF.

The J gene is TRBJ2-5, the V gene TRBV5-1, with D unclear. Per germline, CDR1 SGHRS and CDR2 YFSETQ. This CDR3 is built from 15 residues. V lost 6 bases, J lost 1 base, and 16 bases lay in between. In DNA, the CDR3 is TGCGCCAGCAACCCCGCCTCAGGTGCCCAAGAGACCCAGTACTTC. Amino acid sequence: CASNPASGAQETQYF.

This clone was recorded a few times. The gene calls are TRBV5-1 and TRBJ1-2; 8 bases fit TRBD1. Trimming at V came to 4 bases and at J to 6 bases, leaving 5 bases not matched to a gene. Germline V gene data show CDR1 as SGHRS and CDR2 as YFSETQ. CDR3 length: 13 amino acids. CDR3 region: CASSLAGQDGYTF. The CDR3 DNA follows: TGCGCCAGCAGCCTAGCGGGACAGGATGGCTACACCTTC. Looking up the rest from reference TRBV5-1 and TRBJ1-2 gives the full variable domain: KAGVTQTPRYLIKTRGQQVTLSCSPISGHRSVSWYQQTPGQGLQFLFEYFSETQRNKGNFPGRFSGRQFSNSRSEMNVSTLELGDSALYLCASSLAGQDGYTFGSGTRLTVV.